This is a list of T cell receptor beta chains from one sample in a study of blood T cell repertoires in COVID-19. The repertoire was sequenced with immunoSEQ multiplex PCR; TCRdb's copy has only in-frame clones and lacks some. The sample has 200,000 or so clones, under 90% seen once. The sequenced material came from peripheral blood. The receptors originated from an elderly man with acute or convalescent COVID-19. CDR3s include the opening cysteine and the closing phenylalanine or tryptophan. D genes are given only for firm matches. Not all rows give a size; the values are once, few, many and, for expanded clones, a class.

clone size	J gene	V gene	CDR3 length	D gene	CDR3 DNA	CDR3 protein
.	TRBJ2-3	TRBV7-3	15	TRBD1	TGTGCCAGCAGCCCCCGGACAGGGTACCCAGATACGCAGTATTTT	CASSPRTGYPDTQYF
.	TRBJ2-1	TRBV5-8	15	.	TGTGCCAGCAGCTTGGAAAGTAGACTCTACAATGAGCAGTTCTTC	CASSLESRLYNEQFF
.	TRBJ2-7	TRBV10-3	15	TRBD1	TGTGCCATCAGTGAGACCGACAGGGCCTCCTACGAGCAGTACTTC	CAISETDRASYEQYF
.	TRBJ1-1	TRBV10-3	14	.	TGTGCCAGCCGGGAGATTACAGGGAACACTGAAGCTTTCTTT	CASREITGNTEAFF
.	TRBJ2-1	TRBV19	14	.	TGTGCCACTAAGTATGTAGGACAGTCTCTTGAGCAGTTCTTC	CATKYVGQSLEQFF
.	TRBJ2-3	TRBV9	15	TRBD1	TGTGCCAGCAGCGTAAGCCCACAGGGGGCAGATACGCAGTATTTT	CASSVSPQGADTQYF
.	TRBJ1-1	TRBV5-1	13	.	TGCGCCAGCAGCTTGGAACAGAACACTGAAGCTTTCTTT	CASSLEQNTEAFF
.	TRBJ1-1	TRBV24-1	15	.	TGTGCCACCAGTGATTCGGGTAGGTCGGACACTGAAGCTTTCTTT	CATSDSGRSDTEAFF
once	TRBJ1-2	TRBV10-1	13	TRBD1	TGCGCCAGCAGCGACAGGGTTAACTATGGCTACACCTTC	CASSDRVNYGYTF
few	TRBJ1-2	TRBV3-1/TRBV3-2	15	TRBD1	TGTGCCAGCAGCCAAGATCCGGGACAGGGGAATGGCTACACCTTC	CASSQDPGQGNGYTF
.	TRBJ1-4	TRBV4-1	19	.	TGCGCCAGCAGCCAAGTAGGCAGCATACGGAGGGCCCATAATGAAAAACTGTTTTTT	CASSQVGSIRRAHNEKLFF
once	TRBJ2-2	TRBV11-2	15	TRBD1	TGTGCCAGCAGCTTCACGACAGGGAGAACCGGGGAGCTGTTTTTT	CASSFTTGRTGELFF
.	TRBJ2-5	TRBV15	16	.	TGTGCCACCAGCAGAGAAGGACAGTCCTACGGTAATGCCCAGTACTTC	CATSREGQSYGNAQYF
.	TRBJ2-1	TRBV9	15	.	TGTGCCAGCAGCCTCGGGGTGAGCTCCTACAATGAGCAGTTCTTC	CASSLGVSSYNEQFF
.	TRBJ2-7	TRBV12-3/TRBV12-4	12	.	TGTGCCAGCAGCCGGAGCCCCTACGAGCAGTACTTC	CASSRSPYEQYF
.	TRBJ1-1	TRBV19	15	.	TGTGCCAGTAGTAGGGCAGGGGTCGGGGACACTGAAGCTTTCTTT	CASSRAGVGDTEAFF
few	TRBJ2-1	TRBV18	13	.	TGTGCCAGCTCACCGTCGCAGGCCAATGAGCAGTTCTTC	CASSPSQANEQFF
.	TRBJ2-2	TRBV5-1	15	.	TGCGCCAGCAGCTTACAGGTATCGAACACCGGGGAGCTGTTTTTT	CASSLQVSNTGELFF
.	TRBJ2-2	TRBV18	13	.	TGTGCCAGCTCACCGCAGGAAGCCGGGGAGCTGTTTTTT	CASSPQEAGELFF
.	TRBJ2-5	TRBV10-3	15	.	TGTGCCATCAGTGAGTCGGGCAGGGCGCAAGAGACCCAGTACTTC	CAISESGRAQETQYF